This entry concerns a single T cell receptor (beta chain). Its matching antigen is unknown. In germline, CDR1 is KGHSH, CDR2 LQKENI. Trimming shortened V by 2 bases and J by 1 base, and 11 bases separated the two germline ends. There are 15 residues in the CDR3. The patients all showed relapse after autologous stem cell transplantation, while their brentuximab vedotin exposure varied. This sample was included in a study of PD-1 blockade in classical Hodgkin lymphoma. The data were produced by immunoSEQ multiplex PCR, yet TCRdb's version contains in-frame clones alone and is incomplete. The table includes tens of thousands of clones, roughly nine tenths detected once. Study outcomes and limitations: Nivolumab initiated under 1 year post-ASCT led to patient exclusion. Healthy donors reportedly exceeded newly diagnosed patients in baseline TCR diversity. By C4D1 there was a significant rise in CD4+ TCR diversity but not in CD8+ TCR diversity. Patients with a complete response exhibited baseline diversity comparable to newly diagnosed patients.

This TCR was sampled from a human donor with classical Hodgkin lymphoma. The sequencing used peripheral blood mononuclear cells (PBMCs), collected before the second cycle of nivolumab. This chain connects TRBV18 to TRBJ2-5, with unresolved D. CDR3 in DNA: TGTGCCAGCTCACCATTACCCCCTCCCCAAGAGACCCAGTACTTC. Translated: CASSPLPPPQETQYF.